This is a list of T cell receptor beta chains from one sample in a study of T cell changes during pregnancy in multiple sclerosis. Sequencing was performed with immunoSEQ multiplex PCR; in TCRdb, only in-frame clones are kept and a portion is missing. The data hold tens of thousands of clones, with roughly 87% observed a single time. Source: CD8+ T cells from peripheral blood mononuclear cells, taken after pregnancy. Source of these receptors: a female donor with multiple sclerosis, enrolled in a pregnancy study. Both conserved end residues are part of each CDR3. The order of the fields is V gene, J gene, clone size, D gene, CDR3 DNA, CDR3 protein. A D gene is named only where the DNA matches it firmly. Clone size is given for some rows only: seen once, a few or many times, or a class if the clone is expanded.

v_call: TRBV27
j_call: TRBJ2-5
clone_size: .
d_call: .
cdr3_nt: TGTGCCAGCAGTTTAGGGGGGGCGGGGGAGACCCAGTACTTC
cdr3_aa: CASSLGGAGETQYF

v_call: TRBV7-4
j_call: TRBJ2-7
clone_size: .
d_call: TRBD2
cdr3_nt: TGTGCCAGCAGCCTAGAGGGGCAGGGAGGGACCTACGAGCAGTACTTC
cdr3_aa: CASSLEGQGGTYEQYF

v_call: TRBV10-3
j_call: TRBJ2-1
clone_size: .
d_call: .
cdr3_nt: TGTGCCATCAGTGCCGAGGTCGGGAAAAACAATGAGCAGTTCTTC
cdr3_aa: CAISAEVGKNNEQFF

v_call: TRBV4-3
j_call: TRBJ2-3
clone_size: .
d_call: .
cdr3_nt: TGCGCCAGCAGCCAAGTGGGCTACATGGATACGCAGTATTTT
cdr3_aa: CASSQVGYMDTQYF

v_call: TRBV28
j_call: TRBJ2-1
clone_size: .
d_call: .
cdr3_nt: TGTGCCAGCACCCCTCAGGGGGGCTACAATGAGCAGTTCTTC
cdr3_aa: CASTPQGGYNEQFF

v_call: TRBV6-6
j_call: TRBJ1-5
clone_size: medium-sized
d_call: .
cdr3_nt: TGTGCCAGCAGTTACGGGTACCAGGGGAATCAGCCCCAGCATTTT
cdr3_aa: CASSYGYQGNQPQHF

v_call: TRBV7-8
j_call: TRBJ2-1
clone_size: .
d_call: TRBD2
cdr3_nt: TGTGCCAGCAGCTTGGCGGGAGCATACAATGAGCAGTTCTTC
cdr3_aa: CASSLAGAYNEQFF

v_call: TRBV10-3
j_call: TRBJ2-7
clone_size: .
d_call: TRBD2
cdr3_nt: TGTGCCATCAGTGGGGCTGGGACTAGCGGCTACGAGCAGTACTTC
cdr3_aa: CAISGAGTSGYEQYF

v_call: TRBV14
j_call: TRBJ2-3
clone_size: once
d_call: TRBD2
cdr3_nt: TGTGCCAGCAGCCAGTACCTAGCGGGAGGGCCGATAGATACGCAGTATTTT
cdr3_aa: CASSQYLAGGPIDTQYF

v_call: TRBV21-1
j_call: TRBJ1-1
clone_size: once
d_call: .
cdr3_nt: TGTGCCAGCAGCAAAAGGGGGATACGGGCTAGGGGCACTGAAGCTTTCTTT
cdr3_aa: CASSKRGIRARGTEAFF

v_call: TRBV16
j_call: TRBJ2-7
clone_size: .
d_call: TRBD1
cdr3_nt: TGTGCCAGCAGCCAGTCGTACAGGGGGTCCTACGAGCAGTACTTC
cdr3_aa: CASSQSYRGSYEQYF

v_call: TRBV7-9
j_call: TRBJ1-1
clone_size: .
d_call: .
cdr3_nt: TGTGCCAGCAGGCCTTCAGTGTATGGGAACACTGAAGCTTTCTTT
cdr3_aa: CASRPSVYGNTEAFF

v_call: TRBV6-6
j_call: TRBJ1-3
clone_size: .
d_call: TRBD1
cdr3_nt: TGTGCCAGCAGCTACAGGGGGCGCGGAAACACCATATATTTT
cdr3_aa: CASSYRGRGNTIYF

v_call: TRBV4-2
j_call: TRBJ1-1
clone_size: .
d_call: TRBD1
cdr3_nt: TGTGCCAGCAGTGAGGGGGCCTTTGAAGCTTTCTTT
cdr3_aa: CASSEGAFEAFF

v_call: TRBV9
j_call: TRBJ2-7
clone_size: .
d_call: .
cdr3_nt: TGTGCCAGCAGCGCCCATAGCGGACTTTCCTACGAGCAGTACTTC
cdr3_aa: CASSAHSGLSYEQYF

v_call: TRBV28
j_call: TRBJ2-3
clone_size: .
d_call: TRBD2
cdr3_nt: TGTGCCAGCAGTTTCCCCGGACTAGCGGAAAACACAGATACGCAGTATTTT
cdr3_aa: CASSFPGLAENTDTQYF

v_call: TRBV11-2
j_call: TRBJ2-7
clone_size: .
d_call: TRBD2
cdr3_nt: TGTGCCAGCAGCTTAGGCTTTGAAGGCGGGAGGGCCGGCGAGCAGTACTTC
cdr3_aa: CASSLGFEGGRAGEQYF

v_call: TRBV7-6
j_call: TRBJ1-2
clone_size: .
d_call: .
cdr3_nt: TGTGCCAGCAGCTTAGCCGGAGCAGGGGCGCTTGTTGGCTACACCTTC
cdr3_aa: CASSLAGAGALVGYTF

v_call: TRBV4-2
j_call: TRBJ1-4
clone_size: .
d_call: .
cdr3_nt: TGTGCCAGCAGCCAAGAACCCGAGGGAGTGGAAAAACTGTTTTTT
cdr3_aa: CASSQEPEGVEKLFF

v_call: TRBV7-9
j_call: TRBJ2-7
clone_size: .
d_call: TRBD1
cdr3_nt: TGTGCCAGCAGCTTCCCGGACAGGTATCTTTTCTACGAGCAGTACTTC
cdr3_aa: CASSFPDRYLFYEQYF

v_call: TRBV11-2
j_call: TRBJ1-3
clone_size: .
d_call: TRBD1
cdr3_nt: TGTGCCAGCAGCTGGGCGAATACAGGGGCTGGAAACACCATATATTTT
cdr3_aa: CASSWANTGAGNTIYF

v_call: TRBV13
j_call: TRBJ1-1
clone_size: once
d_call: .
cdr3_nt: TGTGCCAGCAGCCTCGGAGGGAACACTGAAGCTTTCTTT
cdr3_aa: CASSLGGNTEAFF